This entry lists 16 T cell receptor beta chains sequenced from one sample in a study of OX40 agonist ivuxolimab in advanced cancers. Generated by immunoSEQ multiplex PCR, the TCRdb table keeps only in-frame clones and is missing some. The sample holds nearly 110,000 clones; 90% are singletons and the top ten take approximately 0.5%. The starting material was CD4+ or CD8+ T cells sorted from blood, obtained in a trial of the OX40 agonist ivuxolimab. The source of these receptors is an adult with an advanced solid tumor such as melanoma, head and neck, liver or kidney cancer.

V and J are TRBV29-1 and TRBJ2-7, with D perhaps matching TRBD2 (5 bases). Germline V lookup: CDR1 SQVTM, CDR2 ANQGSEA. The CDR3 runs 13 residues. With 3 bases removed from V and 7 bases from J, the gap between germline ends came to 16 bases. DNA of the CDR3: TGCAGCGTTGATTCGAGGGCCGCTGGTGAGCAGTACTTC. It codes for CSVDSRAAGEQYF.

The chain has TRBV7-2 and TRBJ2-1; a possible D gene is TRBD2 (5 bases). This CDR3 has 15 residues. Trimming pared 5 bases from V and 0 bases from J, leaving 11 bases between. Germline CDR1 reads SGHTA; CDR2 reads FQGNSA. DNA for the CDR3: TGTGCCAGCAGCCCGGAGGCGGGCTCCTACAATGAGCAGTTCTTC. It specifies CASSPEAGSYNEQFF.

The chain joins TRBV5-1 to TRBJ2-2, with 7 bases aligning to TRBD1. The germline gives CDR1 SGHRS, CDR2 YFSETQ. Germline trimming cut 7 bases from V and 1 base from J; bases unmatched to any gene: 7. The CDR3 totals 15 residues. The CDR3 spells CASQGQPLNTGELFF. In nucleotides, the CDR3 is TGCGCCAGCCAGGGACAGCCTCTGAACACCGGGGAGCTGTTTTTT. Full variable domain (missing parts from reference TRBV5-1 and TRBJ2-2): KAGVTQTPRYLIKTRGQQVTLSCSPISGHRSVSWYQQTPGQGLQFLFEYFSETQRNKGNFPGRFSGRQFSNSRSEMNVSTLELGDSALYLCASQGQPLNTGELFFGEGSRLTVL.

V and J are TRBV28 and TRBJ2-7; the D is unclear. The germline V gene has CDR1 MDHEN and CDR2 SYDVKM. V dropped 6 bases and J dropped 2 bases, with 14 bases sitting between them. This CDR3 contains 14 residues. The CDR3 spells CASSPHKPTYEQYF. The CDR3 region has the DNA TGTGCCAGCAGCCCACATAAACCTACCTACGAGCAGTACTTC.

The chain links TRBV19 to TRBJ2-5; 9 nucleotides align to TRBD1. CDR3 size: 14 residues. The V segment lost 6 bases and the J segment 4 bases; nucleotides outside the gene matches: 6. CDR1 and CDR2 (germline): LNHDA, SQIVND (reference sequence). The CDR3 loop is CASSGDRELETQYF. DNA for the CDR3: TGTGCCAGTAGCGGGGACAGGGAATTAGAGACCCAGTACTTC.

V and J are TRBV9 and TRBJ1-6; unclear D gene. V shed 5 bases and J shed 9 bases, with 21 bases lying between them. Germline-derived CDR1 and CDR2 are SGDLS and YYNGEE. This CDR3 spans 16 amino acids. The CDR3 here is CASRPDFGDSSSPLHF. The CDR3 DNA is TGTGCCAGCAGACCGGATTTCGGGGATTCTAGTTCACCCCTCCACTTT.

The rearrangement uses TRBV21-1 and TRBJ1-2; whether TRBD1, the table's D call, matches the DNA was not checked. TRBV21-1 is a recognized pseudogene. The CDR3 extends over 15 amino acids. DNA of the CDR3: TGTGCCAGCAGCAAACTTAGGATCGTTCAGGATGGCTACACCTTC. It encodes CASSKLRIVQDGYTF.

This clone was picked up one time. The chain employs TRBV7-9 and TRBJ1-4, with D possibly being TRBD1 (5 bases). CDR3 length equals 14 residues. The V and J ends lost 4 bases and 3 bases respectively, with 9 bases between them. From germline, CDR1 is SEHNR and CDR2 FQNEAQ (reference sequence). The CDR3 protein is CASSYRQPNEKLFF. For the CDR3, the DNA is TGTGCCAGCAGCTATAGACAGCCTAATGAAAAACTGTTTTTT.

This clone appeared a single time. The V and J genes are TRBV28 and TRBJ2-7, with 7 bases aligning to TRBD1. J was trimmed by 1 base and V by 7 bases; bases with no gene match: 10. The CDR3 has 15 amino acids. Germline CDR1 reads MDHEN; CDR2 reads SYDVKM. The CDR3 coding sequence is TGTGCCAGCACCCTGACAGGGCAGGGGTCCTACGAGCAGTACTTC. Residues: CASTLTGQGSYEQYF.

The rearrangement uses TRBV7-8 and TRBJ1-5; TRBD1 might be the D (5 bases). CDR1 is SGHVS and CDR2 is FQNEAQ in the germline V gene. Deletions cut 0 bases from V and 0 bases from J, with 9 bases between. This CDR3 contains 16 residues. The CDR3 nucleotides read TGTGCCAGCAGCTTAGCGGGGCAGTCTAGCAATCAGCCCCAGCATTTT. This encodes CASSLAGQSSNQPQHF. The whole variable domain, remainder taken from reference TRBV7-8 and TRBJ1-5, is GAGVSQSPRYKVAKRGQDVALRCDPISGHVSLFWYQQALGQGPEFLTYFQNEAQLDKSGLPSDRFFAERPEGSVSTLKIQRTQQEDSAVYLCASSLAGQSSNQPQHFGDGTRLSIL.

The CDR3 nucleotides are TGTGCCAGCAGCGACTACAGGGACTCAGGAAACACCATATATTTT. Protein product: CASSDYRDSGNTIYF. The rearrangement joins TRBV5-8 to TRBJ1-3; weak D call: TRBD1 (6 bases). The germline gives CDR1 SGHTS, CDR2 YDEGEE. This CDR3 contains 15 residues. The germline V and J ends were trimmed by 4 bases and 4 bases, with 15 bases remaining between them.

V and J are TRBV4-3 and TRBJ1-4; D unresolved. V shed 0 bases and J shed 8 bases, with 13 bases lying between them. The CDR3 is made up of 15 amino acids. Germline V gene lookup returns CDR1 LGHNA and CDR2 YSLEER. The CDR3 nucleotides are TGCGCCAGCAGCCAAGATACTGGGCCAGGCGAAAAACTGTTTTTT. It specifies CASSQDTGPGEKLFF.

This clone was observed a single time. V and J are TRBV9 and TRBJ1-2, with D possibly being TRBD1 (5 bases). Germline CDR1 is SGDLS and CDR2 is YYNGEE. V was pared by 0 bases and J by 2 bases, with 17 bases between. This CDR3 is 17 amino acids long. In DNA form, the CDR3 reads TGTGCCAGCAGCGTAGGGGGATACGAGGACACCAACTATGGCTACACCTTC. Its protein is CASSVGGYEDTNYGYTF. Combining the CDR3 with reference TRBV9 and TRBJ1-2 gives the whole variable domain DSGVTQTPKHLITATGQRVTLRCSPRSGDLSVYWYQQSLDQGLQFLIQYYNGEERAKGNILERFSAQQFPDLHSELNLSSLELGDSALYFCASSVGGYEDTNYGYTFGSGTRLTVV.

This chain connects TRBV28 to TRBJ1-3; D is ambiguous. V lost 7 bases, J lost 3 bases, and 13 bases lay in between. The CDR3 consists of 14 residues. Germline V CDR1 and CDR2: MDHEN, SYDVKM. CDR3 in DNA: TGTGCCAGCACCCCGCAGATGGGTGGAAACACCATATATTTT. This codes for CASTPQMGGNTIYF.

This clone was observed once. The chain's CDR3 is CASSLMSGVRGNTIYF. Here the CDR3 DNA reads TGTGCCAGCAGCTTAATGTCGGGGGTACGAGGGAACACCATATATTTT. The V call is TRBV7-2, the J call TRBJ1-3, with D perhaps TRBD1 (5 bases). V lost 2 bases to trimming and J lost 7 bases, with 18 bases between them. The V gene's germline CDR1 is SGHTA and CDR2 FQGNSA. The CDR3 spans 16 residues.

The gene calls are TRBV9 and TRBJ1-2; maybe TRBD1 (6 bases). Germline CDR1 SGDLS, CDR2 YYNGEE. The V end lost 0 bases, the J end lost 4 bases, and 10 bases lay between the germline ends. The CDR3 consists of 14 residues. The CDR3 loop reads CASSVGQGTYGYTF. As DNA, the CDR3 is TGTGCCAGCAGCGTAGGGCAGGGGACCTATGGCTACACCTTC.